Here is one T cell receptor beta chain with its context. Its antigen is as yet unknown. The authors isolated at least 6.5 million PBMCs per sample. Germline V gene lookup returns CDR1 SGHNT and CDR2 YYREEE (reference sequence). The CDR3 totals 12 residues. The sample is drawn from a study of blood T cells in healthy people across ages. A second PCR, run for about 6 to 12 cycles, used a sample-barcoded 5' primer plus a J-beta primer mix. Each cDNA molecule was tagged by a template-switch adaptor with 12 random nucleotides. TCRdb analysed the 5' RACE reads with MiXCR anew, one entry per CDR3 protein. The sample includes almost 300,000 distinct CDR3 sequences, around 27% of them seen just once. Whole-study results and caveats: The diversity estimates, figures obtained from one million T cells, were considered underestimates. A roughly linear fall in TCR beta diversity per million T cells was seen with increasing age.

The receptor was derived from a woman in her 70s in good health. The sequencing sample was made of blood. V and J are TRBV5-4 and TRBJ2-5; D gene uncertain. With the DNA end fitting TRBJ2-1 better, the J assignment may be wrong. Here the CDR3 DNA reads TGTGCCAGCAGCTTGGGGGGTTTGGGGCAGTTCTTC. Amino acids: CASSLGGLGQFF.